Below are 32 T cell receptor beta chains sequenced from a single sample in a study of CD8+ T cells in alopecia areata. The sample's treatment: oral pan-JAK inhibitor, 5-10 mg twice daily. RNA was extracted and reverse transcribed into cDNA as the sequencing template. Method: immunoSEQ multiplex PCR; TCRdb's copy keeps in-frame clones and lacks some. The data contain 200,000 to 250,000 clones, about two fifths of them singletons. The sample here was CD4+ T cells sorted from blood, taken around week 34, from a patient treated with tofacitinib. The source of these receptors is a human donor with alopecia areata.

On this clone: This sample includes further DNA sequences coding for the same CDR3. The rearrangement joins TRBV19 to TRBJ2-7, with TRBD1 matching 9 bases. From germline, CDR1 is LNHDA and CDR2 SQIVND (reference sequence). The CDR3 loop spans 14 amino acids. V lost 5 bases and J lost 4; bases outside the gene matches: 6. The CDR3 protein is CASSPGTGRYEQYF. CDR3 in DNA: TGTGCCAGTAGTCCCGGGACAGGGCGTTACGAGCAGTACTTC.

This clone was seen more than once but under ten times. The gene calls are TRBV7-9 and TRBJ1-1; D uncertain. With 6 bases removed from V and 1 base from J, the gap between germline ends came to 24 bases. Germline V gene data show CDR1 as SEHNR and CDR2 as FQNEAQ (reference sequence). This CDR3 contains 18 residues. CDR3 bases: TGTGCCAGCAGACCAAGGACCCGCATAGATGAAACGAACACTGAAGCTTTCTTT. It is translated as CASRPRTRIDETNTEAFF.

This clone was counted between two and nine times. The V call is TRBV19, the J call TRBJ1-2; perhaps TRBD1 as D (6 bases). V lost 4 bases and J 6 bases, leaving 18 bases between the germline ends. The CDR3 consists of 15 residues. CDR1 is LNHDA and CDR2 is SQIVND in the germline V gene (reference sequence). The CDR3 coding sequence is TGTGCCAGTAGTACACCCGGCAGGGGTGTTCATGGCTACACCTTC. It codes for CASSTPGRGVHGYTF.

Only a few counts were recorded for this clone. CDR3 bases: TGTGCCAGCAGTTCCCCACGGAGATATGGCTACACCTTC. The encoded protein is CASSSPRRYGYTF. The chain employs TRBV2 and TRBJ1-2, with D unclear. CDR3 length: 13 amino acids. The ends were cut back, 5 bases at V and 5 bases at J, with 12 bases in the middle. In germline, CDR1 is SNHLY, CDR2 FYNNEI.

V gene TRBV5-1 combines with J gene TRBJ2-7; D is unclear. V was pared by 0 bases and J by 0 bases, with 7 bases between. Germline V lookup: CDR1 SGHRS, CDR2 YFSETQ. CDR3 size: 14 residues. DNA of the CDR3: TGCGCCAGCAGCTTGGAGGGCGACTCCTACGAGCAGTACTTC. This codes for CASSLEGDSYEQYF.

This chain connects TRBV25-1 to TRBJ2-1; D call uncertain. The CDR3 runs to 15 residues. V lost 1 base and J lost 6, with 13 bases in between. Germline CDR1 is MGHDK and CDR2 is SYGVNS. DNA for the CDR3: TGTGCCAGCAGTGAATCCCCCCTAGGACCCAATGAGCAGTTCTTC. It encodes CASSESPLGPNEQFF.

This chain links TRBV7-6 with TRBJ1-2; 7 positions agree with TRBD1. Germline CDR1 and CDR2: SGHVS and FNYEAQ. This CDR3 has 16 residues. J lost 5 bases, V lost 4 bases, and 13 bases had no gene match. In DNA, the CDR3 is TGTGCCAGCAGCTCCTCTCCTACAGGGGAGGCTTATGGCTACACCTTC. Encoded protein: CASSSSPTGEAYGYTF. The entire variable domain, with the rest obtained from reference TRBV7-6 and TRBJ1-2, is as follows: GAGVSQSPRYKVTKRGQDVALRCDPISGHVSLYWYRQALGQGPEFLTYFNYEAQQDKSGLPNDRFSAERPEGSISTLTIQRTEQRDSAMYRCASSSSPTGEAYGYTFGSGTRLTVV.

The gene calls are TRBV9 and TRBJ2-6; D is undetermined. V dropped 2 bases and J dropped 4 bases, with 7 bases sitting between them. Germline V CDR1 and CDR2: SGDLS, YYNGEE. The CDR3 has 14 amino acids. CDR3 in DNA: TGTGCCAGCAGCGTGGATGCGGGGGCCAACGTCCTGACTTTC. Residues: CASSVDAGANVLTF.

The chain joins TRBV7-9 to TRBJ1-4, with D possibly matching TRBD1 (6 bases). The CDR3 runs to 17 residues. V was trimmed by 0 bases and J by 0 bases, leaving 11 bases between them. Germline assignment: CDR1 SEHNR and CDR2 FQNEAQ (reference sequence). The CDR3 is CASSLALAGATNEKLFF. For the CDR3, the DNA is TGTGCCAGCAGCTTAGCTTTGGCAGGGGCAACTAATGAAAAACTGTTTTTT.

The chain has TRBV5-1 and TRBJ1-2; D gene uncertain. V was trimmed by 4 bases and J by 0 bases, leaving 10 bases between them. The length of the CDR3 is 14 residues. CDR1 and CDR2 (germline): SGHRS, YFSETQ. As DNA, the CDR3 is TGCGCCAGCAGCCCAGACCGGACTAACTATGGCTACACCTTC. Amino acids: CASSPDRTNYGYTF.

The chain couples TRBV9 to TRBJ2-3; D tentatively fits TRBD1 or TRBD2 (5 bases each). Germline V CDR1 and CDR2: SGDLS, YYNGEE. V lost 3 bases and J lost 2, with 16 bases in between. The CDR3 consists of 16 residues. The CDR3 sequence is CASSARDRPYTDTQYF. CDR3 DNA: TGTGCCAGCAGCGCCCGGGACCGTCCTTACACAGATACGCAGTATTTT.

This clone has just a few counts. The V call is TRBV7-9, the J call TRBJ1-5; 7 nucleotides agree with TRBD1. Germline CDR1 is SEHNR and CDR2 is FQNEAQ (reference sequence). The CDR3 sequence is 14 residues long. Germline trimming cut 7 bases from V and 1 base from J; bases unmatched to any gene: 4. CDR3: CASTTQGSNQPQHF. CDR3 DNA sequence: TGTGCCAGCACCACACAGGGGAGCAATCAGCCCCAGCATTTT.

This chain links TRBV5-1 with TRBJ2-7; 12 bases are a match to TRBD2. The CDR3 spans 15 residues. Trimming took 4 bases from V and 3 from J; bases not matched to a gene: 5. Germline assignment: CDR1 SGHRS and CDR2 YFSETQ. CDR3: CASSLAGGNIYEQYF. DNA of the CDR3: TGCGCCAGCAGCCTAGCGGGAGGGAATATCTACGAGCAGTACTTC. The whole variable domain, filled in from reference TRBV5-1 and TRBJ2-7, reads KAGVTQTPRYLIKTRGQQVTLSCSPISGHRSVSWYQQTPGQGLQFLFEYFSETQRNKGNFPGRFSGRQFSNSRSEMNVSTLELGDSALYLCASSLAGGNIYEQYFGPGTRLTVT.

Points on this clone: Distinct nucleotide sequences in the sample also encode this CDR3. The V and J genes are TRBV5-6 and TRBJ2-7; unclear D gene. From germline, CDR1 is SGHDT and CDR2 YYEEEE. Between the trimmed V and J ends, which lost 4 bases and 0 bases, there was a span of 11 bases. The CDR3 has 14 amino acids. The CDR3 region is CASSLLDSSYEQYF. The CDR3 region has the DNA TGTGCCAGCAGCCTCCTGGATAGCTCCTACGAGCAGTACTTC.

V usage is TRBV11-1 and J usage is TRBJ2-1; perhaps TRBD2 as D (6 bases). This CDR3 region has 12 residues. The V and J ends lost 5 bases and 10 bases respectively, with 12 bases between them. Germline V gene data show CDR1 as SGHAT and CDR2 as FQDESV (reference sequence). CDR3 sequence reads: CASSRSGREQFF. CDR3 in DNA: TGTGCCAGCAGCAGAAGCGGGCGCGAGCAGTTCTTC.

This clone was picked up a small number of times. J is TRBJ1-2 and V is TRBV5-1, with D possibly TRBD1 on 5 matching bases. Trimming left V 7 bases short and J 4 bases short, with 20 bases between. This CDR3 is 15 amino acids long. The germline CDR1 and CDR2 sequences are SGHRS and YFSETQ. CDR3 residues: CASRPIEAGPYGYTF. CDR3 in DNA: TGCGCCAGCCGACCCATCGAGGCAGGGCCCTATGGCTACACCTTC.

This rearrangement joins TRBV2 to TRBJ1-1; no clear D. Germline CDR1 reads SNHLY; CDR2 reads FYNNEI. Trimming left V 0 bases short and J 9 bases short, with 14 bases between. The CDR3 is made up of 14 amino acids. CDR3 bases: TGTGCCAGCAGTGAAGCGATGACTCCTCCCAAAGCTTTCTTT. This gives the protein CASSEAMTPPKAFF. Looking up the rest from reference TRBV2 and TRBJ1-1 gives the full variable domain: EPEVTQTPSHQVTQMGQEVILRCVPISNHLYFYWYRQILGQKVEFLVSFYNNEISEKSEIFDDQFSVERPDGSNFTLKIRSTKLEDSAMYFCASSEAMTPPKAFFGQGTRLTVV.

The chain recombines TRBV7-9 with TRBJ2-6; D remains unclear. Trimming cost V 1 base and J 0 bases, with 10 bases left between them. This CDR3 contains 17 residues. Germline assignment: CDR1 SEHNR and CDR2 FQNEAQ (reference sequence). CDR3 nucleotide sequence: TGTGCCAGCAGCTTAGGTTTTCGGTTCTCTGGGGCCAACGTCCTGACTTTC. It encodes CASSLGFRFSGANVLTF.

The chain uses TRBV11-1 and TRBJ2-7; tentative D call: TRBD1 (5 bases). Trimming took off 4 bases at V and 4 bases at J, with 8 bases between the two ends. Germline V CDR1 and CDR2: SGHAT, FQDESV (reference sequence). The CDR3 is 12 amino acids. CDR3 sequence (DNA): TGTGCCAGCAGCTCTAGGGGATACGAGCAGTACTTC. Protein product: CASSSRGYEQYF.

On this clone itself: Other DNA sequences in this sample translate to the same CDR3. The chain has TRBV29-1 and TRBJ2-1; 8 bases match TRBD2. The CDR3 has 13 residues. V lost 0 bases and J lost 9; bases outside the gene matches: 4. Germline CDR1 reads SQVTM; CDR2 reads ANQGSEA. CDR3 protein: CSVEERGAVEQFF. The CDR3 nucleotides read TGCAGCGTTGAAGAGCGGGGGGCAGTTGAGCAGTTCTTC.

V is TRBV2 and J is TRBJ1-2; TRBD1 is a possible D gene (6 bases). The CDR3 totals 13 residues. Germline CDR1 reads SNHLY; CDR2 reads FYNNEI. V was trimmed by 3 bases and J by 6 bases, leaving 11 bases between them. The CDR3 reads CASSDGGTDGYTF. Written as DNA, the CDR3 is TGTGCCAGCAGTGACGGGGGCACTGATGGCTACACCTTC.

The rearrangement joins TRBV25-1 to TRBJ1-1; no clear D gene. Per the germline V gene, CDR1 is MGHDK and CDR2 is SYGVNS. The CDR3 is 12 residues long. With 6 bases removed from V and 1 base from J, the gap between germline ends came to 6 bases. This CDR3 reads CASRRTNTEAFF. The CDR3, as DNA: TGTGCCAGCAGAAGGACGAACACTGAAGCTTTCTTT.

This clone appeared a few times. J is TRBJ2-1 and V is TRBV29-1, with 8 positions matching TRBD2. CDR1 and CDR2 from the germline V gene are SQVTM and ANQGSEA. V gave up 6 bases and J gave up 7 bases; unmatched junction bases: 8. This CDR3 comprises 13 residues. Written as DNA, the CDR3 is TGCAGCGTCCTAATAATAGCGGGGAATGAGCAGTTCTTC. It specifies CSVLIIAGNEQFF.

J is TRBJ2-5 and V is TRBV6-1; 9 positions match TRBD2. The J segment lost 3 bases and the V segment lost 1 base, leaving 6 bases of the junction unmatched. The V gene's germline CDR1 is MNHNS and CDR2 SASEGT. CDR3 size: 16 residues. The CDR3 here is CASSEGSGRYKETQYF. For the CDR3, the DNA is TGTGCCAGCAGTGAAGGGAGCGGGAGGTACAAAGAGACCCAGTACTTC.

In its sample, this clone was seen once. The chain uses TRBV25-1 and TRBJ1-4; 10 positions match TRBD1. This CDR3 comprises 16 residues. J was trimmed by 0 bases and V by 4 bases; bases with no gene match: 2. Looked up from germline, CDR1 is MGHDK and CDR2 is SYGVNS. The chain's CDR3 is CASSGGQGATNEKLFF. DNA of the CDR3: TGTGCCAGCAGTGGAGGACAGGGGGCAACTAATGAAAAACTGTTTTTT. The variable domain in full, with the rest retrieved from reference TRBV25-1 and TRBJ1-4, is EADIYQTPRYLVIGTGKKITLECSQTMGHDKMYWYQQDPGMELHLIHYSYGVNSTEKGDLSSESTVSRIRTEHFPLTLESARPSHTSQYLCASSGGQGATNEKLFFGSGTQLSVL.

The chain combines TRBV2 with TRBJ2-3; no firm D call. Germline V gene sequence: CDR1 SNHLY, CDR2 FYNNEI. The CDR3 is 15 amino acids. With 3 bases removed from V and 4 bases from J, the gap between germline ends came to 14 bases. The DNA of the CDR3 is TGTGCCAGCAGTGATTGGGTATTAGACGCAGATACGCAGTATTTT. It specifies CASSDWVLDADTQYF.

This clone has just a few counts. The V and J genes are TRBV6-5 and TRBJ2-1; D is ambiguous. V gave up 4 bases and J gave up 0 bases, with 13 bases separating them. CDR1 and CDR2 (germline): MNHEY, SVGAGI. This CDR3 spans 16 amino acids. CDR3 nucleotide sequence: TGTGCCAGCAGTTCTCTTCACTACAGCTCCTACAATGAGCAGTTCTTC. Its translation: CASSSLHYSSYNEQFF.

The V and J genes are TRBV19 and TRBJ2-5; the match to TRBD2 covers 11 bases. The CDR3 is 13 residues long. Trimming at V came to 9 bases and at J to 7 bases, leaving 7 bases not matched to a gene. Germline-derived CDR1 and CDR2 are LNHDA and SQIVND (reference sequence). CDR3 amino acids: CASRLAGMGTQYF. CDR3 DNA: TGTGCCAGCAGACTAGCGGGGATGGGGACCCAGTACTTC.

The CDR3 spells CASSVRLAGDNEQFF. The CDR3 nucleotides are TGTGCCAGCAGCGTTAGACTAGCGGGTGACAATGAGCAGTTCTTC. This sequence joins TRBV9 and TRBJ2-1, with 10 bases aligning to TRBD2. Trimming at V came to 2 bases and at J to 5 bases, leaving 4 bases not matched to a gene. Germline-derived CDR1 and CDR2 are SGDLS and YYNGEE. The CDR3 is 15 amino acids.

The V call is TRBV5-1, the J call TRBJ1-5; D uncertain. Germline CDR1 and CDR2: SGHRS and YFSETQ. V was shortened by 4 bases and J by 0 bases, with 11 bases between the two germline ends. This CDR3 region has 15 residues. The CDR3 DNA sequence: TGCGCCAGCAGCCCAGACGGGAATAGCAATCAGCCCCAGCATTTT. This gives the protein CASSPDGNSNQPQHF.

This chain's CDR3 is CASSQRGQSYEQYF. The CDR3 bases are TGCGCCAGCAGCCAGCGCGGGCAGTCCTACGAGCAGTACTTC. This chain joins TRBV4-1 and TRBJ2-7; TRBD2 might be the D (5 bases). V was trimmed by 3 bases and J by 1 base, leaving 10 bases between them. The CDR3 totals 14 residues. CDR1 MGHRA and CDR2 YSYEKL come from the germline V gene.

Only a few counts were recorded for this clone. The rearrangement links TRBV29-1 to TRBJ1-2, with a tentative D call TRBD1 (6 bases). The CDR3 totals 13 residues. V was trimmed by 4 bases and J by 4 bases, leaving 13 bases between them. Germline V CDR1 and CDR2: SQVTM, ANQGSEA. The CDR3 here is CSVGGLGSYGYTF. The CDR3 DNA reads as TGCAGCGTTGGGGGGCTGGGGTCCTATGGCTACACCTTC.